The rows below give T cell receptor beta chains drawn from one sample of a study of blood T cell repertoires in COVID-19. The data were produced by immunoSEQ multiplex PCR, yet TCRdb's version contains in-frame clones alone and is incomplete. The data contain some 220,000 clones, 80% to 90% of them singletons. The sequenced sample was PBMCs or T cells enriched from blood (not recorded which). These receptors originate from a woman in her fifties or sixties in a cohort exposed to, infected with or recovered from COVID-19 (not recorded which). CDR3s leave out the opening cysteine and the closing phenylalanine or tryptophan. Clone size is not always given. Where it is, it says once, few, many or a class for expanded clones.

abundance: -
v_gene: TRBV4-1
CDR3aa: ASSQGRAAF

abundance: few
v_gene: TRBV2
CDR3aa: ASSEGQGNSPLH

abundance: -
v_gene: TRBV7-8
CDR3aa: ASSYIIRGGTEAF

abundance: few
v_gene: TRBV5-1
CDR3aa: ASSPNPGDTEAF

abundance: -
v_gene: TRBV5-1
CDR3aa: ASSLAPAGAGEKLF

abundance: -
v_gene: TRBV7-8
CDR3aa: ASSLTGTGGRGYGYT

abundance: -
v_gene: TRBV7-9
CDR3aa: ASSLEGQGDNYT

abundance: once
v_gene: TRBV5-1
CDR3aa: ASSLEAGRKGATEAF

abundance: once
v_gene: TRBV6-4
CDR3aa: ASSVFREDSNQPQH

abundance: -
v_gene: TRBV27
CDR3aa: ASSARKSTEAF

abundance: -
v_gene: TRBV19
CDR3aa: ATQRGGANVLT

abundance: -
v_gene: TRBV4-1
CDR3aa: ASSQHGLVGSGGARETQY

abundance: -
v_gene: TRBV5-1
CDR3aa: ASSKGLAGGNQETQY

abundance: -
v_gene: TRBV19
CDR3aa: ASSSAGTAMNTEAF

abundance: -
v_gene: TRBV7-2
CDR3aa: ASSLVSPDSPLH

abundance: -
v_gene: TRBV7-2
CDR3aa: ASSPAGFSSGNTIY

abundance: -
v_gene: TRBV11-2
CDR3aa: ASSRFVLAGGPNEQF

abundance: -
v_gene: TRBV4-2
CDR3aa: ASSLSDRETEAF

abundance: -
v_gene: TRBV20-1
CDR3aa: SARRAGYT

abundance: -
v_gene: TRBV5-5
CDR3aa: ASSLRGTGANVLT

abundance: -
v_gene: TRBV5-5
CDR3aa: ASSLTLSMTGYGYT

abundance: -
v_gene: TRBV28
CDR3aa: AILTTPGGYGYT

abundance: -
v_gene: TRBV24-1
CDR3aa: ATSDTYRGVGYT

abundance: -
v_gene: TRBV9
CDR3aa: ASSEYSGGPFNEQF

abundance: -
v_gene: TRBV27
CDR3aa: ASSYRSAGGYGYT

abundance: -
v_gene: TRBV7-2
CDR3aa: ASSLGRGTSDEQF

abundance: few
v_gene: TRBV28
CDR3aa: ASSYNDRFNYGYT

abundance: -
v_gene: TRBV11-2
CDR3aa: ASSLVSSGVAWTQY

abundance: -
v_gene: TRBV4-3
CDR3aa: ASSQEYSSYEQY

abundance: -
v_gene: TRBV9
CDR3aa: ASSLSGGYNEQF

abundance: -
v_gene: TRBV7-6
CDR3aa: ASSPLAGRTTDTQY

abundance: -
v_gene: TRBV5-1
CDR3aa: ASYGGPGTGELF

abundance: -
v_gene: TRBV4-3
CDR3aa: ASSQDRGLDEKLF

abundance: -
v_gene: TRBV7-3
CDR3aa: ASSPSYGRDTEAF

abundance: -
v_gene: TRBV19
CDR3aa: ASSSTSRDRV

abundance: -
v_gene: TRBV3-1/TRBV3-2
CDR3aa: AISDRGFGNTIY

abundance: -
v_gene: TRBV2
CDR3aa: ASDREETQY

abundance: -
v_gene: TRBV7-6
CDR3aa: ASSRGARTEAF

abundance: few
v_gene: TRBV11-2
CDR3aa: ASSPNAGGLRNSPLH

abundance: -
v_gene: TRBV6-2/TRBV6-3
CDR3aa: ASSYDRAGGYT

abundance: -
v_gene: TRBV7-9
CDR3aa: ASSPRGPGETQY

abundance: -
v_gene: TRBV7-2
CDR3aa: ASSPLFRNTEAF

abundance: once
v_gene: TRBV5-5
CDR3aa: ASSFSAGGSEQY

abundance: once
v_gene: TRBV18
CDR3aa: ASSPRTGPSTDTQY

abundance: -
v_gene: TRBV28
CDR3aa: ASSLQGWGNTEAF